This TCR beta chain was profiled in a study of blood T cell repertoires in COVID-19 (TCRdb year 2020). With regard to the full study: Samples from collaborators originated in the United States, Italy and Spain and spanned both the acute and convalescent phases of COVID-19. The repertoires were released in a freely available public database meant as a resource for research on the immune response to SARS-CoV-2. Deeply sampled blood TCRbeta repertoires from subjects exposed to, actively infected with, or recovered from COVID-19 were included in the dataset. Samples were obtained from the ongoing ImmuneRACE study (first 160 participants) and from approximately 1,200 subjects provided by 6 global collaborators. Nearly every sample came with metadata listing a de-identified subject ID, COVID-19 status, age in years and sex. The prospective study material was composed of cDNA or gDNA derived from T cells, B-cell-depleted T cells, or PBMCs. HLA class I and class II types, where available, came from metadata supplied by the sample provider rather than from assay-based typing. Overall study results and their limits: The amount of clinical and demographic metadata varied by source and participant and was provided uncurated.

The immunoSEQ Assay, a bias-controlled multiplex PCR, was used to amplify TCRbeta CDR3 regions from genomic DNA. Turning to the authors' computational methods: The number of nucleated cells in each sample was estimated from the amplification of reference gene primers within the assay. To quantify the absolute abundance of each unique TCRbeta CDR3 rearrangement, sequence reads were collapsed and filtered. For each sample, productive Simpson clonality was calculated by taking the square root of Simpson's diversity index across productive rearrangements. In TCRdb, the immuneACCESS table is reduced to in-frame sequences with V and J assigned. These tables do not hold every clone; where another copy was compared, an unresolved V gene accounts for under half, and the others remain unexplained. D and trimming come from the DNA, and the V and J calls and clone size come from that table. The sample has 200,000 to 250,000 clones on record, 75% to 90% of them singletons. Jointly, the top ten make up less than 7.5% of the sample.

The V end gives up 4 bases and the J end 8 bases, leaving 5 bases in the junction not matched to a gene. Via the germline V gene (reference sequence), CDR1 is MNHEY and CDR2 SMNVEV. The CDR3 numbers 13 residues from cysteine through phenylalanine. The DNA shown is the 39-base CDR3, in frame from base 1. In regard to this clone: It lacks a known antigen. No quality values exist for individual bases; no much larger clone is one base distant.

Another Seattle source contributed samples from volunteer blood donors who had recovered from COVID-19. Whole blood was collected in K2EDTA tubes by collaborating institutions according to the institutions' own protocols. For TCRbeta analysis, collaborators shipped samples in one of three forms: frozen whole blood, isolated PBMCs, or DNA extracted from either of those sample types. The chain couples TRBV27 to TRBJ1-2; the central 9 bases match TRBD1. The source material was peripheral blood. This TCR derives from a man aged 60-69 years who had recovered from COVID-19. The CDR3 region has the sequence CASSWDRAMGYTF. The bases read TGTGCCAGCAGTTGGGACAGGGCCATGGGCTACACCTTC.